The 17 T cell receptor beta chains below all came from one sample that was sequenced in a study of cytotoxic CD8 clonotypes in ibrutinib-treated CLL (dated by TCRdb to the early 2020s). Library method: the immunoSEQ multiplex PCR assay. Not all clones reach the TCRdb copy of this immuneACCESS table, which keeps in-frame sequences only. Checked studies attribute under half of the gap to unresolved V genes and leave the rest unexplained. The sample table shows hundreds of thousands of clones, and 67% are seen once. Around 6.6% of the sample belongs to the ten largest clones. The specimen comprised PBMCs, sampled after 36 months of ibrutinib treatment. The receptors here all came from a human donor with chronic lymphocytic leukemia.

This chain connects TRBV6-5 to TRBJ1-2; 8 bases are a match to TRBD1. The CDR3 is 15 residues long. V shed 2 bases and J 6 bases; nucleotides not matched to a gene: 8. Germline V CDR1 and CDR2: MNHEY, SVGAGI. The CDR3 DNA reads as TGTGCCAGCAGTTACCCTGGACAGGGTGGAAATGGCTACACCTTC. This codes for CASSYPGQGGNGYTF.

The chain is built from TRBV2 and TRBJ2-7, with TRBD2 matching 8 bases. V was pared by 4 bases and J by 7 bases, with 9 bases of the junction left unmatched. CDR1 and CDR2 from the germline V gene are SNHLY and FYNNEI. This CDR3 spans 14 amino acids. Written as DNA, the CDR3 is TGTGCCAGCAGTGCCCCCCCCCGGGGGGGAGAGCAGTACTTC. Translation: CASSAPPRGGEQYF.

This sequence joins TRBV11-2 and TRBJ1-2; D is perhaps TRBD1 (6 bases). This CDR3 comprises 14 residues. Per the germline V gene, CDR1 is SGHAT and CDR2 is FQNNGV. Trimming took 2 bases from V and 2 from J, leaving 9 bases between them. CDR3 sequence: CASSLTGSNYGYTF. Here the CDR3 DNA reads TGTGCCAGCAGCTTAACAGGGTCCAACTATGGCTACACCTTC.

This chain connects TRBV4-1 to TRBJ2-3; 8 nucleotides match TRBD2. The CDR3 consists of 17 residues. The V segment lost 3 bases and the J segment 2 bases; nucleotides outside the gene matches: 10. Germline V gene lookup returns CDR1 MGHRA and CDR2 YSYEKL. Here the CDR3 reads CASSHPGLAEDTDTQYF. The DNA for the CDR3 is TGCGCCAGCAGCCATCCCGGACTAGCAGAGGACACAGATACGCAGTATTTT.

The chain carries TRBV11-2 and TRBJ2-5; D call uncertain. The CDR3 is 15 amino acids. Germline V gene sequence: CDR1 SGHAT, CDR2 FQNNGV. The V gene lost 3 bases and the J gene lost 2 bases, with 13 bases spanning the gap. The DNA of the CDR3 is TGTGCCAGCAGCTTGGTTCAACGGTCTCAAGAGACCCAGTACTTC. Protein sequence: CASSLVQRSQETQYF.

Worth noting for this clone: The same CDR3 can be traced to other DNA sequences in this sample. The V and J genes are TRBV27 and TRBJ2-3, with TRBD1 identical over 10 bases. Germline CDR1 is MNHEY and CDR2 is SMNVEV (reference sequence). Trimming took 3 bases from V and 5 from J; bases not matched to a gene: 2. CDR3 length: 14 residues. The CDR3 coding sequence is TGTGCCAGCAGTTTGGGACAGGGGTTAGATACGCAGTATTTT. It codes for CASSLGQGLDTQYF.

The chain employs TRBV6-5 and TRBJ2-3; 8 nucleotides agree with TRBD2. The CDR3 is 15 amino acids. After removal of 2 bases from V and 1 base from J, the junction contained 2 bases not matched to a gene. Germline CDR1 is MNHEY and CDR2 is SVGAGI. CDR3 sequence: CASSYKAGGTDTQYF. As DNA, the CDR3 is TGTGCCAGCAGTTACAAAGCGGGAGGCACAGATACGCAGTATTTT.

The V and J genes are TRBV5-4 and TRBJ1-1; 9 nucleotides match TRBD1. The length of the CDR3 is 13 residues. The trim removed 4 bases at V and 4 bases at J, leaving 2 bases unmatched. The V gene's germline CDR1 is SGHNT and CDR2 YYREEE (reference sequence). For the CDR3, the DNA is TGTGCCAGCAGCATGACAGGGGGCACTGAAGCTTTCTTT. Translation gives CASSMTGGTEAFF.

This clone came up once. The CDR3 DNA is TGCGCCAGCAGTGAGTCCCCTGGGACGTGGGGCTCCTACAATGAGCAGTTCTTC. This translates into CASSESPGTWGSYNEQFF. J is TRBJ2-1 and V is TRBV10-1; D is possibly TRBD1 or TRBD2 (5 bases each). The germline CDR1 and CDR2 sequences are WNHNN and SYGVQD (reference sequence). Trimming removed 0 bases from V and 0 bases from J, with 15 bases in between. CDR3 length: 18 residues.

This sequence joins TRBV5-1 and TRBJ2-3; possible D gene TRBD2, 6 bases. The CDR3 sequence is 16 residues long. Germline V gives CDR1 SGHRS, CDR2 YFSETQ. V was cut by 2 bases and J by 0 bases, with 13 bases left in between. The CDR3 here is CASSFFPGESTDTQYF. CDR3 coding DNA: TGCGCCAGCAGCTTTTTTCCGGGAGAAAGCACAGATACGCAGTATTTT.

The chain couples TRBV6-1 to TRBJ2-7, with unresolved D. Trimming shortened V by 6 bases and J by 4 bases, and 4 bases separated the two germline ends. In germline, CDR1 is MNHNS, CDR2 SASEGT. The CDR3 extends over 10 amino acids. CDR3 in DNA: TGTGCCAGCAGCGTATACGAGCAGTACTTC. This gives the protein CASSVYEQYF.

This chain joins TRBV4-2 and TRBJ1-2; a weak D match, TRBD1 (5 bases). Germline CDR1 LGHNA, CDR2 YNFKEQ. V shed 10 bases and J shed 0 bases, with 12 bases lying between them. CDR3 length: 13 amino acids. The CDR3 spells CATNGGTNYGYTF. The CDR3 bases are TGTGCCACAAACGGGGGGACTAACTATGGCTACACCTTC.

The table lists this clone with a few counts. The chain is built from TRBV6-5 and TRBJ2-7; unclear D gene. This CDR3 is 13 amino acids long. V was clipped by 7 bases and J by 4 bases, with 14 bases between them. Germline loops: CDR1 MNHEY, CDR2 SVGAGI. Written as DNA, the CDR3 is TGTGCCAGCACCAAAAGAGTGGGTTACGAGCAGTACTTC. Amino acids: CASTKRVGYEQYF.

The chain is built from TRBV18 and TRBJ2-7; maybe TRBD1 (6 bases). Germline assignment: CDR1 KGHSH and CDR2 LQKENI. CDR3 length: 15 amino acids. V was shortened by 8 bases and J by 3 bases, with 20 bases between the two germline ends. The CDR3 here is CASRSDNRDFYEQYF. CDR3 bases: TGTGCCAGCCGTTCCGATAACAGGGATTTCTACGAGCAGTACTTC.

The chain joins TRBV14 to TRBJ2-5; the D call may be TRBD1 or TRBD2 (6 bases each). Germline values: CDR1 SGHDN, CDR2 FVKESK. V lost 0 bases to trimming and J lost 5 bases, with 22 bases between them. There are 18 residues in the CDR3. The CDR3 loop reads CASSQEIGGFVTGETQYF. The CDR3, as DNA: TGTGCCAGCAGCCAAGAGATAGGGGGGTTCGTGACTGGGGAGACCCAGTACTTC.

The rearrangement uses TRBV6-5 and TRBJ1-1; D is possibly TRBD1 (5 bases). This CDR3 has 12 amino acids. In germline, CDR1 is MNHEY, CDR2 SVGAGI. V was pared by 9 bases and J by 3 bases, with 11 bases between. CDR3 loop: CASSDSHTEAFF. The CDR3 bases are TGTGCCAGTAGTGACAGCCACACTGAAGCTTTCTTT.

The sample holds a few counts of this clone. The chain combines TRBV7-2 with TRBJ2-1; a possible D gene is TRBD2 (5 bases). The V end lost 8 bases, the J end lost 5 bases, and 19 bases lay between the germline ends. CDR3 length: 15 amino acids. Germline loops: CDR1 SGHTA, CDR2 FQGNSA. The CDR3 region has the DNA TGTGCCAGCCCACTGGCCGGCGGGCAGAACAATGAGCAGTTCTTC. It encodes CASPLAGGQNNEQFF.